A selection of T cell receptor beta chains follows, all from one sample in a study of blood T cell repertoires in COVID-19. Produced via immunoSEQ multiplex PCR; TCRdb's table is partial and in-frame only. This sample has more than 200,000 clones, with 65% to 90% found just once. Sequenced input: peripheral blood. These receptors all come from a man aged 45 to 65 with acute or convalescent COVID-19. The CDR3 runs from the conserved cysteine through the conserved F or W. The D gene is left open where the match is weak. Not all rows give a size; the values are once, few, many and, for expanded clones, a class.

J gene | V gene | D gene | clone size | CDR3 protein | CDR3 DNA
TRBJ2-5 | TRBV3-1/TRBV3-2 | TRBD2 | NA | CASAKGRGAFQETQYF | TGTGCCAGCGCCAAGGGGCGGGGGGCTTTTCAAGAGACCCAGTACTTC
TRBJ1-1 | TRBV2 | TRBD1 | once | CARYRGNTEAFF | TGTGCCAGATACAGGGGGAACACTGAAGCTTTCTTT
TRBJ1-2 | TRBV6-5 | NA | few | CASSYLLWEGSYGYTF | TGTGCCAGCAGTTACCTCCTTTGGGAGGGTAGCTATGGCTACACCTTC
TRBJ1-5 | TRBV2 | NA | NA | CASSGRGQSNQPQHF | TGTGCCAGCAGTGGGCGGGGCCAGAGCAATCAGCCCCAGCATTTT
TRBJ1-2 | TRBV6-1 | TRBD1 | once | CASSDPGTGAYGYTF | TGTGCCAGCAGTGACCCCGGGACAGGGGCCTATGGCTACACCTTC
TRBJ2-5 | TRBV3-1/TRBV3-2 | TRBD2 | NA | CASSARLAGMETQYF | TGTGCCAGCAGCGCTCGACTAGCGGGGATGGAGACCCAGTACTTC
TRBJ2-7 | TRBV9 | NA | NA | CASSVGRGSYEQYF | TGTGCCAGCAGCGTAGGTCGAGGATCCTACGAGCAGTACTTC
TRBJ1-5 | TRBV19 | NA | NA | CASSPGGTTRGNQPQHF | TGTGCCAGTAGTCCGGGTGGGACAACAAGAGGCAATCAGCCCCAGCATTTT
TRBJ1-2 | TRBV12-3/TRBV12-4 | NA | NA | CASSFDRSYGYTF | TGTGCCAGCAGTTTCGACAGATCTTATGGCTACACCTTC
TRBJ1-1 | TRBV6-5 | NA | NA | CASSFSDLTEAFF | TGTGCCAGCAGTTTCAGCGATCTCACTGAAGCTTTCTTT
TRBJ2-5 | TRBV12-3/TRBV12-4 | NA | NA | CASRLLGETQYF | TGTGCCAGCAGACTGCTAGGAGAGACCCAGTACTTC
TRBJ1-2 | TRBV6-5 | NA | NA | CASSKAGNNYGYTF | TGTGCCAGCAGCAAGGCAGGGAACAACTATGGCTACACCTTC
TRBJ1-5 | TRBV11-2 | TRBD1 | few | CASSLDPGQGNQPQHF | TGTGCCAGCAGCTTAGATCCGGGACAGGGCAATCAGCCCCAGCATTTT
TRBJ1-2 | TRBV19 | NA | NA | CASSPGASIANYGYTF | TGTGCCAGTAGTCCTGGGGCCTCCATAGCTAACTATGGCTACACCTTC
TRBJ2-1 | TRBV5-1 | TRBD2 | NA | CASSGGLAGSNEQFF | TGCGCCAGCAGCGGGGGACTAGCGGGGTCCAATGAGCAGTTCTTC
TRBJ2-7 | TRBV7-9 | NA | NA | CASSLAGLTSSYEQYF | TGTGCCAGCAGCTTGGCGGGACTCACAAGCTCCTACGAGCAGTACTTC
TRBJ2-7 | TRBV10-2 | NA | NA | CASSQGSYEQYF | TGCGCCAGCAGTCAGGGGTCCTACGAGCAGTACTTC
TRBJ1-1 | TRBV6-5 | NA | NA | CASSYRGQLITEAFF | TGTGCCAGCAGTTACCGCGGACAGCTAATCACTGAAGCTTTCTTT
TRBJ1-2 | TRBV5-5 | TRBD1 | few | CASSRGTGVYGYTF | TGTGCCAGCAGCCGCGGGACAGGGGTCTATGGCTACACCTTC
TRBJ1-1 | TRBV5-8 | NA | NA | CASSLGGRQGNTEAFF | TGTGCCAGCAGCTTGGGTGGGAGGCAGGGGAACACTGAAGCTTTCTTT
TRBJ1-5 | TRBV19 | NA | NA | CASSIERTHPQHF | TGTGCCAGTAGTATAGAACGAACTCATCCCCAGCATTTT
TRBJ2-5 | TRBV18 | NA | NA | CASSTGTFKETQYF | TGTGCCAGCTCAACCGGGACATTTAAAGAGACCCAGTACTTC
TRBJ1-1 | TRBV6-5 | NA | NA | CASRENLGAFF | TGTGCCAGCAGGGAGAACCTGGGAGCTTTCTTT
TRBJ1-2 | TRBV19 | NA | NA | CASNAQGNYGYTF | TGTGCCAGTAACGCTCAGGGAAACTATGGCTACACCTTC
TRBJ2-3 | TRBV11-2 | TRBD2 | NA | CASSSGLAGVIADTQYF | TGTGCCAGCAGCTCAGGACTAGCGGGGGTGATCGCAGATACGCAGTATTTT
TRBJ1-2 | TRBV5-1 | TRBD1 | NA | CASSTDGTGAFHGYTF | TGCGCCAGCAGCACGGACGGGACAGGGGCTTTTCATGGCTACACCTTC
TRBJ1-6 | TRBV5-4 | TRBD1 | NA | CASRGQESGYSPLHF | TGTGCCAGCAGGGGACAGGAAAGTGGGTATTCACCCCTCCACTTT
TRBJ1-1 | TRBV4-2 | NA | NA | CASSPGISTEAFF | TGTGCCAGCAGCCCGGGGATCTCCACTGAAGCTTTCTTT
TRBJ2-3 | TRBV9 | NA | NA | CASSVEGLNTDTQYF | TGTGCCAGCAGCGTAGAGGGACTCAACACAGATACGCAGTATTTT
TRBJ2-7 | TRBV6-6 | NA | NA | CAQGGEQYF | TGTGCTCAAGGGGGCGAGCAGTACTTC
TRBJ1-2 | TRBV5-1 | NA | NA | CASSLSSEDGYTF | TGCGCCAGCAGCTTGAGCAGTGAGGATGGCTACACCTTC
TRBJ1-3 | TRBV6-5 | NA | NA | CASSALSSGNTIYF | TGTGCCAGCAGCGCTCTAAGCTCTGGAAACACCATATATTTT
TRBJ2-1 | TRBV6-5 | TRBD2 | NA | CASSSRGDCEFF | TGTGCCAGCAGTAGCCGGGGGGACTGCGAGTTCTTC
TRBJ1-1 | TRBV7-9 | TRBD1 | NA | CASSHGQGAFRLNTEAFF | TGTGCCAGCAGCCACGGACAGGGGGCATTTCGGCTGAACACTGAAGCTTTCTTT
TRBJ1-2 | TRBV11-1 | TRBD1 | NA | CASSLGASTGNYGYTF | TGTGCCAGCAGCTTAGGGGCCTCGACAGGGAACTATGGCTACACCTTC
TRBJ2-3 | TRBV2 | TRBD2 | NA | CASGSGGPDTQYF | TGTGCCAGCGGGTCGGGGGGGCCAGATACGCAGTATTTT
TRBJ1-1 | TRBV11-3 | TRBD1 | NA | CASSSKGQGATEAFF | TGTGCCAGCAGCTCCAAGGGACAGGGGGCCACTGAAGCTTTCTTT
TRBJ1-4 | TRBV5-8 | NA | NA | CASIPGDHVGKLFF | TGTGCCAGCATTCCGGGAGACCACGTAGGGAAACTGTTTTTT
TRBJ1-2 | TRBV19 | TRBD1 | NA | CASSQGQGPYGYTF | TGTGCCAGTAGCCAGGGACAGGGGCCCTATGGCTACACCTTC
TRBJ2-7 | TRBV18 | TRBD1 | NA | CASSDRDRSYEQYF | TGTGCCAGCTCAGACCGGGACAGGTCCTACGAGCAGTACTTC